This is a list of T cell receptor beta chains from one sample in a study of cytomegalovirus exposure and HLA in healthy donors. Sequencing was performed with immunoSEQ multiplex PCR; in TCRdb, only in-frame clones are kept and a portion is missing. The sample has fewer than 300,000 clones, about 80% seen once. Sequenced sample: PBMCs. The receptor source for this set is a girl aged 2 to 10 in good health and CMV-seronegative. Each CDR3 is given with its conserved first and last residue. The D gene is left open where the match is weak. The size field is filled for only some rows; it gives once, few, many or a size class.

clone size | J gene | D gene | V gene | CDR3 protein | CDR3 DNA
NA | TRBJ1-1 | TRBD1 | TRBV6-6 | CASSYRTGTHTEAFF | TGTGCCAGCAGTTATCGGACAGGGACCCACACTGAAGCTTTCTTT
NA | TRBJ2-5 | TRBD1 | TRBV5-1 | CATSTGQETQYF | TGCGCCACCTCGACAGGGCAAGAGACCCAGTACTTC
NA | TRBJ1-2 | NA | TRBV28 | CASSLDGSYGYTF | TGTGCCAGCAGCCTAGACGGATCCTATGGCTACACCTTC
once | TRBJ2-1 | NA | TRBV5-6 | CASSFLIEYNEQFF | TGTGCCAGCTCCTTTCTCATCGAGTACAATGAGCAGTTCTTC
NA | TRBJ1-1 | NA | TRBV7-3 | CASSQDRVNTEAFF | TGTGCCAGCAGCCAAGACAGAGTGAACACTGAAGCTTTCTTT
NA | TRBJ1-1 | TRBD1 | TRBV15 | CATSRSGQGLNTEAFF | TGTGCCACCAGCAGGTCCGGACAGGGTTTGAACACTGAAGCTTTCTTT
NA | TRBJ1-1 | TRBD1 | TRBV4-1 | CASSPGQGILMNTEAFF | TGCGCCAGCAGCCCAGGACAGGGCATCTTGATGAACACTGAAGCTTTCTTT
NA | TRBJ2-7 | TRBD1 | TRBV6-5 | CASRPGQGSVYEQYF | TGTGCCAGCCGCCCGGGACAGGGTTCCGTTTACGAGCAGTACTTC
NA | TRBJ2-1 | TRBD2 | TRBV9 | CASSPRGDSYNEQFF | TGTGCCAGCAGCCCACGGGGGGACTCCTACAATGAGCAGTTCTTC
NA | TRBJ2-1 | TRBD2 | TRBV29-1 | CSAASGGASEQFF | TGCAGCGCCGCTAGCGGGGGGGCCAGTGAGCAGTTCTTC
few | TRBJ1-6 | NA | TRBV15 | CATSRDIRAGSPLHF | TGTGCCACCAGCAGAGATATCAGGGCGGGGTCACCCCTCCACTTT
NA | TRBJ1-2 | NA | TRBV21-1 | CASWGTGGARGYTF | TGTGCCAGCTGGGGGACAGGGGGAGCGCGGGGCTACACCTTC
NA | TRBJ2-7 | TRBD2 | TRBV7-9 | CASGGGTSSYEQYF | TGTGCCAGCGGCGGGGGGACGAGCTCCTACGAGCAGTACTTC
NA | TRBJ2-1 | NA | TRBV7-9 | CASSLRLRGTYNEQFF | TGTGCCAGCAGCTTAAGGTTGAGGGGGACCTACAATGAGCAGTTCTTC
NA | TRBJ2-5 | NA | TRBV6-6 | CASRGRRQHGETQYF | TGTGCCAGCAGGGGGCGGCGACAGCACGGAGAGACCCAGTACTTC
NA | TRBJ1-1 | NA | TRBV5-6 | CVSSSTRGPTEAFF | TGTGTCAGCAGCTCCACCAGGGGTCCCACTGAAGCTTTCTTT
NA | TRBJ2-7 | NA | TRBV7-8 | CASSLVGGGAEQYF | TGTGCCAGCAGCTTAGTAGGCGGAGGGGCCGAGCAGTACTTC
NA | TRBJ2-5 | TRBD1 | TRBV28 | CASSPPGQGISAQYF | TGTGCCAGCAGCCCTCCGGGACAGGGGATATCAGCCCAGTACTTC
NA | TRBJ1-6 | NA | TRBV6-5 | CASSYTLKNSPLHF | TGTGCCAGCAGTTACACTTTGAAGAATTCACCCCTCCACTTT
NA | TRBJ1-1 | TRBD1 | TRBV7-8 | CASSLTPRTGWMAFF | TGTGCCAGCAGCTTAACCCCTAGGACAGGTTGGATGGCTTTCTTT
NA | TRBJ1-3 | TRBD1 | TRBV7-8 | CASSRGTGAGNTIYF | TGTGCCAGCAGCCGGGGTACAGGGGCGGGAAACACCATATATTTT
NA | TRBJ2-1 | NA | TRBV2 | CASSEGRGYNEQFF | TGTGCCAGCAGTGAGGGTCGGGGCTACAATGAGCAGTTCTTC
NA | TRBJ2-1 | TRBD1 | TRBV19 | CASSISWTGRNEQFF | TGTGCCAGTAGTATTTCTTGGACAGGGAGGAATGAGCAGTTCTTC
NA | TRBJ1-4 | NA | TRBV19 | CASSIMAENEKLFF | TGTGCCAGTAGTATTATGGCAGAAAATGAAAAACTGTTTTTT
few | TRBJ2-3 | NA | TRBV30 | CAWSGGGINTDTQYF | TGTGCCTGGAGTGGTGGAGGAATTAACACAGATACGCAGTATTTT
NA | TRBJ2-1 | TRBD2 | TRBV4-1 | CASSQAGLVYYNEQFF | TGCGCCAGCAGCCAAGCGGGACTAGTTTACTACAATGAGCAGTTCTTC
NA | TRBJ2-7 | NA | TRBV5-1 | CASSLGSTSSYEQYF | TGCGCCAGCAGCTTGGGCTCAACCAGTTCCTACGAGCAGTACTTC
NA | TRBJ2-3 | NA | TRBV28 | CASSTHHSSTDTQYF | TGTGCCAGCAGTACGCACCACTCTAGCACAGATACGCAGTATTTT
NA | TRBJ1-5 | TRBD1 | TRBV6-8 | CASRDRERGNQPQHF | TGTGCCAGCAGAGACAGGGAACGGGGTAATCAGCCCCAGCATTTT
NA | TRBJ1-3 | TRBD1 | TRBV5-6 | CASRRTGQGNTIYF | TGTGCCAGCAGACGGACGGGACAGGGAAACACCATATATTTT
NA | TRBJ1-3 | NA | TRBV6-1 | CASRQTAISGNTIYF | TGTGCCAGCAGACAGACAGCAATCTCTGGAAACACCATATATTTT
NA | TRBJ2-2 | NA | TRBV6-5 | CASRTGIGELFF | TGTGCCAGCAGAACGGGGATAGGGGAGCTGTTTTTT
NA | TRBJ1-1 | NA | TRBV10-3 | CAISLDRTATAVNTEAFF | TGTGCCATCAGTCTAGACAGGACAGCCACGGCCGTCAACACTGAAGCTTTCTTT
NA | TRBJ2-5 | TRBD1 | TRBV5-6 | CASSPIVGTGGAETQYF | TGTGCCAGCAGCCCAATTGTAGGGACAGGGGGCGCTGAGACCCAGTACTTC
NA | TRBJ2-1 | TRBD2 | TRBV19 | CASSQETSGGNEQFF | TGTGCCAGTAGTCAAGAGACTAGCGGGGGGAATGAGCAGTTCTTC
NA | TRBJ1-1 | NA | TRBV28 | CASSYYGILNAEAFF | TGTGCCAGCAGTTACTACGGGATTTTAAACGCTGAAGCTTTCTTT
NA | TRBJ2-1 | TRBD2 | TRBV9 | CASSAGGPYNEQFF | TGTGCCAGCAGCGCGGGGGGGCCATACAATGAGCAGTTCTTC
NA | TRBJ2-3 | TRBD2 | TRBV4-1 | CASSPYLLAGGPRGDTQYF | TGCGCCAGCAGCCCATACCTCTTAGCGGGGGGTCCTAGGGGAGATACGCAGTATTTT
NA | TRBJ2-7 | NA | TRBV20-1 | CVGGESYEQYF | TGCGTTGGGGGCGAGTCCTACGAGCAGTACTTC
NA | TRBJ1-2 | TRBD1 | TRBV18 | CASSPTAGDRGPYGYTF | TGTGCCAGCTCACCAACGGCCGGGGACAGGGGGCCCTATGGCTACACCTTC
NA | TRBJ1-1 | NA | TRBV7-2 | CASSPPWAGGSTEAFF | TGTGCCAGCAGCCCCCCCTGGGCAGGAGGGAGCACTGAAGCTTTCTTT
NA | TRBJ1-2 | TRBD1 | TRBV7-8 | CASSAGTVYYGYTF | TGTGCCAGCAGCGCCGGGACAGTCTATTATGGCTACACCTTC
NA | TRBJ2-7 | TRBD1 | TRBV27 | CASSLGQGEDYEQYF | TGTGCCAGCAGTTTGGGACAGGGCGAAGACTACGAGCAGTACTTC
NA | TRBJ2-5 | NA | TRBV30 | CAWKPTGETQYF | TGTGCCTGGAAACCCACTGGAGAGACCCAGTACTTC
NA | TRBJ2-1 | NA | TRBV27 | CASARREGTYNEQFF | TGTGCCAGCGCCCGCCGCGAGGGTACCTACAATGAGCAGTTCTTC
NA | TRBJ2-1 | NA | TRBV7-2 | CASSLGAYNEQFF | TGTGCCAGCAGCTTAGGCGCCTACAATGAGCAGTTCTTC
few | TRBJ2-7 | TRBD2 | TRBV11-2 | CASSLGTSGSSEQYF | TGTGCCAGCAGCTTAGGGACTAGCGGGAGCTCCGAGCAGTACTTC
NA | TRBJ1-3 | TRBD1 | TRBV18 | CASSPRPGQATKEDGNTIYF | TGTGCCAGCTCACCAAGGCCGGGACAGGCTACTAAGGAGGATGGAAACACCATATATTTT
NA | TRBJ2-2 | TRBD1 | TRBV15 | CATSRDLSRDRIVRELFF | TGTGCCACCAGCAGAGATCTTAGTAGGGACAGGATAGTCAGGGAGCTGTTTTTT
NA | TRBJ2-7 | NA | TRBV7-2 | CASSLEPGYEQYF | TGTGCCAGCAGCTTAGAGCCCGGCTACGAGCAGTACTTC
few | TRBJ1-5 | NA | TRBV6-6 | CASSPKAGLSNQPQHF | TGTGCCAGCAGCCCAAAGGCCGGGTTGAGCAATCAGCCCCAGCATTTT
few | TRBJ2-1 | NA | TRBV5-1 | CASFRGAYISSYNEQFF | TGCGCCAGCTTCCGGGGGGCTTATATTAGCTCCTACAATGAGCAGTTCTTC
NA | TRBJ2-7 | NA | TRBV28 | CASSRGQLKTYEQYF | TGTGCCAGCAGCCGTGGACAGCTCAAGACCTACGAGCAGTACTTC
NA | TRBJ2-1 | NA | TRBV27 | CASSLSIGVPYNEQFF | TGTGCCAGCAGTTTATCGATCGGGGTCCCCTACAATGAGCAGTTCTTC
NA | TRBJ2-7 | TRBD2 | TRBV4-2 | CASSRTSGRGSYEQYF | TGTGCCAGCAGCCGGACTAGCGGGAGAGGCTCCTACGAGCAGTACTTC
NA | TRBJ1-5 | NA | TRBV5-1 | CASSLLSRLNQPQHF | TGCGCCAGCAGCTTGCTTTCCAGACTCAATCAGCCCCAGCATTTT
NA | TRBJ2-2 | NA | TRBV9 | CASSPGNANTGELFF | TGTGCCAGCAGCCCCGGGAACGCGAACACCGGGGAGCTGTTTTTT
NA | TRBJ1-1 | NA | TRBV25-1 | CASCHRRPGDTEAFF | TGTGCCAGCTGCCACAGGCGACCGGGGGACACTGAAGCTTTCTTT
once | TRBJ2-5 | TRBD1 | TRBV5-1 | CASSIQGEEETQYF | TGCGCCAGCAGCATACAGGGGGAAGAGGAGACCCAGTACTTC